Sequencing of this TCR beta chain was carried out in a study of blood T cell repertoires in COVID-19. The CDR3 is 10 amino acids. CDR1 DFQATT and CDR2 SNEGSKA come from the germline V gene (reference sequence). Sequencing used immunoSEQ multiplex PCR; TCRdb keeps in-frame clones, though not all of them. The table includes hundreds of thousands of clones, roughly nine tenths detected once. This receptor was obtained from a man aged 30-40 years who had recovered from COVID-19. The chain joins TRBV20-1 to TRBJ2-1; a possible D gene is TRBD1 (6 bases). The sequenced sample consisted of PBMCs or T cells enriched from blood (not recorded which). In DNA, the CDR3 is TGCAGCGCGAGGGGGTCCAGGGAGTTCTTC. It yields the protein CSARGSREFF.